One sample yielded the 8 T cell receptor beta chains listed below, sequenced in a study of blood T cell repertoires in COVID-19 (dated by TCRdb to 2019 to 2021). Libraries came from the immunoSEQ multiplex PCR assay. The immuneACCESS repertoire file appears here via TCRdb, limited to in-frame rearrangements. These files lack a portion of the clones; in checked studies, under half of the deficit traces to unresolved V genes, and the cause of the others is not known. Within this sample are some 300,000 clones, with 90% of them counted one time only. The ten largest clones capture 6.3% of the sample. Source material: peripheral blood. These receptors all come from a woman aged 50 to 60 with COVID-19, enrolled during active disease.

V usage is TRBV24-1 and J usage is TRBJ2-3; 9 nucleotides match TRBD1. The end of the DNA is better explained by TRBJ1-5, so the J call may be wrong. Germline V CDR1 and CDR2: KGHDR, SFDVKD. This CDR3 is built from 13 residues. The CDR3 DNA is TGTGCCACCAGTCCAACAGGGGGCTCGGTGCAGCATTTT. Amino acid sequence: CATSPTGGSVQHF.

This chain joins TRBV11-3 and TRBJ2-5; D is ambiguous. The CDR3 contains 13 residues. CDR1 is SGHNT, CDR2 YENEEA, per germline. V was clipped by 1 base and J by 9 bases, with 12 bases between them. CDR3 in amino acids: CASSLGPLAAQYF. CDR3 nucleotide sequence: TGTGCCAGCAGCTTAGGCCCACTGGCGGCCCAGTACTTC.

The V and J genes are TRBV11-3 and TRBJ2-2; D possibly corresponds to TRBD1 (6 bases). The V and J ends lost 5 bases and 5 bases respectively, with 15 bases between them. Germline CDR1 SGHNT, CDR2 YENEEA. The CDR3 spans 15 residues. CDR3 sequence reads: CASSGPGAFTGELFF. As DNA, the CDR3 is TGTGCCAGCAGCGGTCCAGGGGCCTTTACCGGGGAGCTGTTTTTT.

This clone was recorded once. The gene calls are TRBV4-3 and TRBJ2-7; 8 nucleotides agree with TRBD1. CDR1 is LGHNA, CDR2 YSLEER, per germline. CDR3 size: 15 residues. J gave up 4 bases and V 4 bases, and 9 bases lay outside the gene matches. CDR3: CASSPRDRSQYEQYF. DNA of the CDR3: TGCGCCAGCAGCCCTCGGGACAGGTCCCAATACGAGCAGTACTTC.

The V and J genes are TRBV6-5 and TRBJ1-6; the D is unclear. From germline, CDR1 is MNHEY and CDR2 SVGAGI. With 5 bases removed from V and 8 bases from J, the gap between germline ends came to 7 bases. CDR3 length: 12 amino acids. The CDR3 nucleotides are TGTGCCAGCAGTCTGTCCCATTCACCCCTCCACTTT. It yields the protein CASSLSHSPLHF.

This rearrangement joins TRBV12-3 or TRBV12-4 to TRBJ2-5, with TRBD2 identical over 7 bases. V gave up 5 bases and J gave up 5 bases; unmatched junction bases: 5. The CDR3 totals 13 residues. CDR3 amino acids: CASSPTSWETQYF. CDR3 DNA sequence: TGTGCCAGCAGTCCGACTAGCTGGGAGACCCAGTACTTC.

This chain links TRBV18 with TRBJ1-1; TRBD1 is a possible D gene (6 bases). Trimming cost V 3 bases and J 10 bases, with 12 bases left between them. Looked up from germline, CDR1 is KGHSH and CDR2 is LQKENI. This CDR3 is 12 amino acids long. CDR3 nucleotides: TGTGCCAGCTCACCTACAGGGTTCGGAGCTTTCTTT. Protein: CASSPTGFGAFF.

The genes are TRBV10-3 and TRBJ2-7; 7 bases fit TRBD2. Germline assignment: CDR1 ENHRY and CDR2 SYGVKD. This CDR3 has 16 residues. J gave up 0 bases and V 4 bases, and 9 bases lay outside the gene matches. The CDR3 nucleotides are TGTGCCATCAGTGTCTCGGGGGGAGGGAGCTCCTACGAGCAGTACTTC. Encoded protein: CAISVSGGGSSYEQYF.